This TCR beta chain was documented in a study of blood T cells in healthy people across ages. Overall study findings and caveats: Estimates of total diversity, which came from one million sequenced T cells, were considered to be underestimates.

A word on this clonotype: Its matching antigen is unknown.

V lost 2 bases and J lost 4; bases outside the gene matches: 7. The CDR3 totals 15 residues. CDR1 is SGHRS, CDR2 YFSETQ, per germline. Primed by a sample-barcoded 5' primer and a J-beta primer mix, a second PCR proceeded for roughly 7 to 12 cycles. The study obtained at least 2.5 million CDR3-containing paired-end reads from every sample. TCRdb recomputed calls from the 5' RACE reads with MiXCR, one row per CDR3 protein. The sample holds hundreds of thousands of distinct CDR3 sequences, roughly a quarter seen once. The same sample was also used in a study of T cells of mothers and their children. That source adds: Related and unrelated pairs show similar shaping of TCR recombination output by thymic selection. Mothers and children who were related shared slightly more overlap than unrelated pairs, but not significantly more.

The gene calls are TRBV5-1 and TRBJ2-3, with 7 bases matching TRBD1. The sequence was collected from a boy aged 2 to 10 in good health. The specimen sequenced was blood. The CDR3 DNA reads as TGCGCCAGCAGCTTAGCCGGGACAGATTCAGATACGCAGTATTTT. Amino acids: CASSLAGTDSDTQYF.